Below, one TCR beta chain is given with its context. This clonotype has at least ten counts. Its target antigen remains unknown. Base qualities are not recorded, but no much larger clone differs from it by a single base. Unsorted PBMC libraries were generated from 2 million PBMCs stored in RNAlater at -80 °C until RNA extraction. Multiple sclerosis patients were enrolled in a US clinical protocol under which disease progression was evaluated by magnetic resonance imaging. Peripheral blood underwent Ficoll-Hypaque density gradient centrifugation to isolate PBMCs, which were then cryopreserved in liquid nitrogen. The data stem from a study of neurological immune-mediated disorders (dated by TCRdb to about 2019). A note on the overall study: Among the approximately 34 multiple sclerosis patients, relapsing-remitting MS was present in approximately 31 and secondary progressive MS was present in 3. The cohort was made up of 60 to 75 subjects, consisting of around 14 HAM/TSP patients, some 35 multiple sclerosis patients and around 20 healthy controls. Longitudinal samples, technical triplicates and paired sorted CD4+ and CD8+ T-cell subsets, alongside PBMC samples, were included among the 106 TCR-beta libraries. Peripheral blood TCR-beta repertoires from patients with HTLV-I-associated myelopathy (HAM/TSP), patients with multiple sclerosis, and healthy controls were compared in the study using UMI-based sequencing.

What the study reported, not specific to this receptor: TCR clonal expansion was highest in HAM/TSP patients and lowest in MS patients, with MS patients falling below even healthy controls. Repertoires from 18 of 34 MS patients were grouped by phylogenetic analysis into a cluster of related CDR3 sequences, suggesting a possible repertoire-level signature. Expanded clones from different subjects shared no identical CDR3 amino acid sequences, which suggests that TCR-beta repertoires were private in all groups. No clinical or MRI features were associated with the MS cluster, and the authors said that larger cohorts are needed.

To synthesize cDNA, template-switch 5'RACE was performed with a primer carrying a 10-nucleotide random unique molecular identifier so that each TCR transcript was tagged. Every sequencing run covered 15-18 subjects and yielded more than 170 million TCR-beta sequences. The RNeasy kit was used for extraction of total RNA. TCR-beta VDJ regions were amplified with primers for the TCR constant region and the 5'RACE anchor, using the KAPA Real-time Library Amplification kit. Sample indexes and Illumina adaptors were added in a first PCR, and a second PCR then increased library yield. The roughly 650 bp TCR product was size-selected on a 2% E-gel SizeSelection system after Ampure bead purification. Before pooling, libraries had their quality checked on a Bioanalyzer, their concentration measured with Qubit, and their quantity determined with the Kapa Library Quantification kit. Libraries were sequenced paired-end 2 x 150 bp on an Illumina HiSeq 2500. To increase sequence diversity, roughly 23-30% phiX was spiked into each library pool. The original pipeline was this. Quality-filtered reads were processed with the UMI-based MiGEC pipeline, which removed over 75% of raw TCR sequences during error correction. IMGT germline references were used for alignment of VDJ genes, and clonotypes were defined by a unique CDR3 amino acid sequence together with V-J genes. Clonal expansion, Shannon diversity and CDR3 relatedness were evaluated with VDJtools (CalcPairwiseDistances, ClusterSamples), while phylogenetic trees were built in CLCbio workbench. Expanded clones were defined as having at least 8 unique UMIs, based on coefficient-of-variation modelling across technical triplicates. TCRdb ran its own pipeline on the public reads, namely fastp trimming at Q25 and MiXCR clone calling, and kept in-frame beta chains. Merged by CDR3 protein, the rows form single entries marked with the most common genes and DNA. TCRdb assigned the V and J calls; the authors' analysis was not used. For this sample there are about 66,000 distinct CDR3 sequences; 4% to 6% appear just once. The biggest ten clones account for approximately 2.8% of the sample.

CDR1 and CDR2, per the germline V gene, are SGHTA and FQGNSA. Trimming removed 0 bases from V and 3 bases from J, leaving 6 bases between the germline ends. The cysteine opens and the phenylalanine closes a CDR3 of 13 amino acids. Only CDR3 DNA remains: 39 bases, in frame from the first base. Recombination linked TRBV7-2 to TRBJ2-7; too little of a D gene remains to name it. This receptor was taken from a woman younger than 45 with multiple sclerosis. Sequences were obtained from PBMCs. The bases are TGTGCCAGCAGCTTAGCCGTTATCTACGAGCAGTACTTC. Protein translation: CASSLAVIYEQYF.